The 3 T cell receptor beta chains listed next were all sequenced from one sample in a study of cytomegalovirus exposure and HLA in healthy donors. The PCR contained 60 Vbeta and 13 Jbeta primers. Libraries were prepared by immunoSEQ multiplex PCR; TCRdb keeps only in-frame clonotypes and omits some of them. The top ten hold under 9.5% of the sample, which has more than 85,000 clones, approximately 71% seen once. Material: PBMCs. These receptors originate from a middle-aged man in good health and CMV-seronegative.

The rearrangement joins TRBV28 to TRBJ1-5; 9 nucleotides match TRBD1. The CDR3 spans 15 residues. Trimming cost V 5 bases and J 5 bases; bases outside gene matches: 7. Germline CDR1 is MDHEN and CDR2 is SYDVKM. For the CDR3, the DNA is TGTGCCAGCAGTCCGACAGGGGGGAGCTATCAGCCCCAGCATTTT. Protein sequence: CASSPTGGSYQPQHF.

The chain carries TRBV5-4 and TRBJ2-6; D is possibly TRBD1 (5 bases). With 3 bases removed from V and 2 bases from J, the gap between germline ends came to 15 bases. The CDR3 is made up of 17 amino acids. The germline gives CDR1 SGHNT, CDR2 YYREEE (reference sequence). The CDR3 sequence is CASSSFTGATGANVLTF. DNA of the CDR3: TGTGCCAGCAGCTCGTTTACAGGTGCCACTGGGGCCAACGTCCTGACTTTC.

The chain is built from TRBV5-1 and TRBJ2-6, with TRBD1 identical over 11 bases. Germline assignment: CDR1 SGHRS and CDR2 YFSETQ. The CDR3 is made up of 19 amino acids. With 4 bases clipped from V and 1 base from J, the junction kept 10 bases outside the gene matches. This CDR3 is CASSIGDRGRGSGANVLTF. CDR3 DNA sequence: TGCGCCAGCAGCATAGGGGACAGGGGGAGAGGATCTGGGGCCAACGTCCTGACTTTC.